This TCR beta chain was identified in a study of T cell responses to AZD1222 COVID-19 vaccine. Study context: Pooled samples include second doses given at about 4 or 12 weeks. Study-level findings and limits: Only 5 to 7 individuals given AZD1222 were seropositive at baseline.

Profiled with immunoSEQ multiplex PCR; TCRdb holds only in-frame clones, not every one. Of roughly 140,000 clones in the sample, about 88% are singletons; the top ten hold 4.7%. This clone was counted a few times. What it binds is not known. This TCR was recovered from an adult in good health. The source material was peripheral blood, sampled on day 0 of AZD1222 vaccination.

The CDR3 spells CASSDQSGGSYNEQFF. CDR3 nucleotides: TGTGCCAGCAGTGACCAAAGCGGGGGGTCCTACAATGAGCAGTTCTTC. The chain is built from TRBV6-4 and TRBJ2-1; 9 bases align to TRBD2. This CDR3 has 16 amino acids. In germline, CDR1 is MRHNA, CDR2 SNTAGT. V lost 2 bases and J lost 1; bases outside the gene matches: 3.